This T cell receptor beta chain was captured by sequencing in a study of blood T cell repertoires in COVID-19. Overall study: PBMCs, B-cell-depleted T cells, or T cells provided the cDNA or gDNA that made up the material.

Per germline, CDR1 SNHLY and CDR2 FYNNEI. This CDR3 is built from 19 residues. The V and J ends lost 5 bases and 8 bases, in that order; junction bases with no gene match: 23. In the authors' workflow: Amplification of reference gene primers was used by the study to estimate nucleated cell counts. Sequenced by immunoSEQ multiplex PCR; TCRdb stores in-frame clones only, minus some. V and J calls and clone size follow that table, whereas D and trimming were derived from the DNA. Of roughly 330,000 clones in the sample, approximately 88% are singletons; the top ten hold over 4.5%. Enrollees, roughly 18 to 89 years old, lived in approximately 24 US areas. Each participant's cohort was designated according to participant-reported clinical history.

Sequencing used PBMCs or T cells enriched from blood (not recorded which). This sequence was found in a man aged 25-45 years who had recovered from COVID-19. The chain couples TRBV2 to TRBJ2-1; TRBD1 matches at 8 bases. CDR3 in DNA: TGTGCCAGCAGTCATACTGGGAGGAGACAGGGGACGCAGTTATATGAGCAGTTCTTC. Its translation: CASSHTGRRQGTQLYEQFF.